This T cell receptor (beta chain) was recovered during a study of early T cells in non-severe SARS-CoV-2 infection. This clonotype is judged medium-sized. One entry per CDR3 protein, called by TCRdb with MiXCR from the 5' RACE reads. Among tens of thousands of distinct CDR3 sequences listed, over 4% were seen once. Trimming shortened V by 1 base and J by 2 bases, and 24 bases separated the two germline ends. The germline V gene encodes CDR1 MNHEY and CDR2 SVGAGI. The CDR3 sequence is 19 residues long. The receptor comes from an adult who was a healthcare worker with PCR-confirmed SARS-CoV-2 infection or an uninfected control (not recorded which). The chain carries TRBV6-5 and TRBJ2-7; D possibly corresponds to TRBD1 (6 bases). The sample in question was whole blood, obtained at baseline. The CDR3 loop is CASSYYPFWEGQLTYEQYF. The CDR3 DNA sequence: TGTGCCAGCAGTTACTATCCGTTTTGGGAAGGACAGCTCACCTACGAGCAGTACTTC.